The 22 T cell receptor beta chains reported below all come from one sample, sequenced in a study of cytomegalovirus exposure and HLA in healthy donors. Produced via immunoSEQ multiplex PCR; TCRdb's table is partial and in-frame only. Among 80,000 to 100,000 clones listed, roughly 85% were seen once. The sequenced sample consisted of PBMCs. Every receptor here comes from a young woman in good health and CMV-seronegative.

This clone was counted between two and nine times. One end of the junction varies from germline; a read error may be responsible. This chain joins TRBV14 and TRBJ2-3, with D possibly TRBD2 on 5 matching bases. Germline V gene data show CDR1 as SGHDN and CDR2 as FVKESK. The CDR3 is 11 residues long. The CDR3, as DNA: TGTGCCAGCAGCCAAGATTCGGGGTCCGTTTTT. It specifies CASSQDSGSVF.

This chain joins TRBV7-9 and TRBJ1-1; unclear D gene. Trimming took 5 bases from V and 1 from J, leaving 11 bases between them. The germline CDR1 and CDR2 sequences are SEHNR and FQNEAQ (reference sequence). This CDR3 region has 14 residues. The CDR3 coding sequence is TGTGCCAGCAGCCAACGCGTATCGAACACTGAAGCTTTCTTT. Its protein is CASSQRVSNTEAFF.

This rearrangement joins TRBV19 to TRBJ2-2, with 7 bases lining up with TRBD2. The ends lost 1 base at V and 2 bases at J; junction bases unmatched: 4. Germline V gives CDR1 LNHDA, CDR2 SQIVND (reference sequence). The CDR3 contains 16 residues. CDR3 sequence (DNA): TGTGCCAGTAGTATAGGGGGCGGGAGCAACACCGGGGAGCTGTTTTTT. It codes for CASSIGGGSNTGELFF. The full variable domain, its missing parts supplied by reference TRBV19 and TRBJ2-2, is DGGITQSPKYLFRKEGQNVTLSCEQNLNHDAMYWYRQDPGQGLRLIYYSQIVNDFQKGDIAEGYSVSREKKESFPLTVTSAQKNPTAFYLCASSIGGGSNTGELFFGEGSRLTVL.

V usage is TRBV19 and J usage is TRBJ1-6; no clear D. The CDR3 consists of 17 residues. Germline loops: CDR1 LNHDA, CDR2 SQIVND (reference sequence). Trimming left V 3 bases short and J 6 bases short, with 18 bases between. The CDR3 loop is CASSILLASAGNSPLHF. The CDR3 nucleotides are TGTGCCAGTAGTATTCTTTTGGCCTCCGCTGGTAATTCACCCCTCCACTTT. The variable domain in full, with the rest retrieved from reference TRBV19 and TRBJ1-6, is DGGITQSPKYLFRKEGQNVTLSCEQNLNHDAMYWYRQDPGQGLRLIYYSQIVNDFQKGDIAEGYSVSREKKESFPLTVTSAQKNPTAFYLCASSILLASAGNSPLHFGNGTRLTVT.

The genes are TRBV4-1 and TRBJ2-2; 10 bases align to TRBD1. This CDR3 is built from 15 residues. V shed 6 bases, J shed 4 bases, and the junction held 5 bases outside the gene matches. CDR1 MGHRA and CDR2 YSYEKL come from the germline V gene. The CDR3 is CASRGGDRGTGELFF. CDR3 sequence (DNA): TGCGCCAGCAGGGGTGGGGACAGGGGCACCGGGGAGCTGTTTTTT.

This chain joins TRBV7-9 and TRBJ2-2, with 11 bases that match TRBD1. The CDR3 runs to 16 residues. With V trimmed by 5 bases and J by 4 bases, 6 bases remained unmatched. Per the germline V gene, CDR1 is SEHNR and CDR2 is FQNEAQ (reference sequence). For the CDR3, the DNA is TGTGCCAGCAGCCGATTGGACAGGGGGCGCACCGGGGAGCTGTTTTTT. Its translation is CASSRLDRGRTGELFF.

This chain joins TRBV6-1 and TRBJ1-2, with D possibly matching TRBD1 (5 bases). Trimming shortened V by 2 bases and J by 8 bases, and 9 bases separated the two germline ends. The CDR3 spans 12 residues. Germline V CDR1 and CDR2: MNHNS, SASEGT. The CDR3 here is CASSELGGGYTF. The CDR3 DNA reads TGTGCCAGCAGTGAACTCGGGGGGGGCTACACCTTC.

The chain combines TRBV18 with TRBJ1-5; no reliable D call. The CDR3 covers 13 residues. In germline, CDR1 is KGHSH, CDR2 LQKENI. V lost 2 bases, J lost 5 bases, and 7 bases lay in between. CDR3 residues: CASSPEQDQPQHF. The CDR3 DNA reads TGTGCCAGCTCACCAGAACAAGATCAGCCCCAGCATTTT.

The chain combines TRBV2 with TRBJ2-7; TRBD1 agrees at 9 bases. Trimming removed 5 bases from V and 6 bases from J; junction bases left unmatched: 5. The CDR3 is 13 amino acids. The germline CDR1 and CDR2 sequences are SNHLY and FYNNEI. CDR3 residues: CASSRDRGGEQYF. The CDR3, as DNA: TGTGCCAGCAGTAGAGACAGGGGGGGCGAGCAGTACTTC.

The V call is TRBV11-2, the J call TRBJ1-6; D unresolved. The length of the CDR3 is 15 residues. CDR1 and CDR2 from the germline V gene are SGHAT and FQNNGV. The ends were cut back, 1 base at V and 7 bases at J, with 11 bases in the middle. As DNA, the CDR3 is TGTGCCAGCAGCTTAGTCGGGGAATTCAATTCACCCCTCCACTTT. Translated, it gives CASSLVGEFNSPLHF.

The sample holds a few counts of this clone. The chain has TRBV18 and TRBJ1-1; 7 bases match TRBD1. Germline V gives CDR1 KGHSH, CDR2 LQKENI. V lost 3 bases, J lost 5 bases, and 9 bases stayed unmatched. This CDR3 has 15 amino acids. The CDR3 DNA sequence: TGTGCCAGCTCACCCAGGACAGGAATCGTTACTGAAGCTTTCTTT. Translated: CASSPRTGIVTEAFF.

The chain has TRBV27 and TRBJ2-7; 11 bases map to TRBD2. The CDR3 totals 17 residues. The V segment lost 6 bases and the J segment 4 bases; nucleotides outside the gene matches: 14. Germline V gene data show CDR1 as MNHEY and CDR2 as SMNVEV (reference sequence). For the CDR3, the DNA is TGTGCCAGCAGATTTACTAGCGGGAGTGCCGCCCAATACGAGCAGTACTTC. Its protein product is CASRFTSGSAAQYEQYF.

The chain combines TRBV7-2 with TRBJ1-2; D unclear. The germline V gene has CDR1 SGHTA and CDR2 FQGNSA. The CDR3 covers 17 residues. With 4 bases removed from V and 2 bases from J, the gap between germline ends came to 20 bases. The CDR3 region is CASSSDLPMTVNYGYTF. CDR3 coding DNA: TGTGCCAGCAGCTCCGACTTACCAATGACGGTGAACTATGGCTACACCTTC.

This chain uses TRBV19 with TRBJ2-7; 7 positions match TRBD1. CDR3 length: 13 residues. CDR1 is LNHDA and CDR2 is SQIVND in the germline V gene (reference sequence). With V trimmed by 8 bases and J by 4 bases, 8 bases remained unmatched. The CDR3 sequence: CASFGTDPYEQYF. DNA for the CDR3: TGTGCCAGTTTCGGGACAGACCCATACGAGCAGTACTTC.

This chain connects TRBV6-5 to TRBJ2-7; possible D gene TRBD2, 5 bases. Germline-derived CDR1 and CDR2 are MNHEY and SVGAGI. The CDR3 length is 15 residues. The V gene lost 4 bases and the J gene lost 1 base, with 14 bases spanning the gap. The CDR3 here is CASSSFERASYEQYF. CDR3 DNA: TGTGCCAGCAGTTCCTTCGAGAGGGCGTCCTACGAGCAGTACTTC.

The chain couples TRBV2 to TRBJ2-7; D is uncertain. The CDR3 length is 12 residues. V was clipped by 6 bases and J by 3 bases, with 9 bases between them. CDR1 and CDR2 (germline): SNHLY, FYNNEI. This CDR3 is CASSPALYEQYF. In DNA, the CDR3 is TGTGCCAGCAGCCCCGCGCTCTACGAGCAGTACTTC.

V gene TRBV4-2 combines with J gene TRBJ1-1; 8 nucleotides line up with TRBD1. J lost 1 base, V lost 4 bases, and 8 bases had no gene match. There are 16 residues in the CDR3. Germline V gives CDR1 LGHNA, CDR2 YNFKEQ. As DNA, the CDR3 is TGTGCCAGCAGCCCAGACAGGGGCCTGGGGAACACTGAAGCTTTCTTT. This codes for CASSPDRGLGNTEAFF.

This sequence joins TRBV5-6 and TRBJ1-2; no clear D. V was pared by 1 base and J by 2 bases, with 3 bases between. Germline assignment: CDR1 SGHDT and CDR2 YYEEEE. The CDR3 runs 12 residues. The CDR3 coding sequence is TGTGCCAGCAGCTTGCGGAACTATGGCTACACCTTC. Translating gives CASSLRNYGYTF.

The chain uses TRBV11-3 and TRBJ2-7; the match to TRBD2 covers 10 bases. This CDR3 region has 18 residues. CDR1 and CDR2 (germline): SGHNT, YENEEA. J gave up 2 bases and V 5 bases, and 15 bases lay outside the gene matches. CDR3 DNA: TGTGCCAGCAGCCCCTACCCTAGCGGGGGAAATAACCCCTACGAGCAGTACTTC. Translated: CASSPYPSGGNNPYEQYF.

The V and J genes are TRBV5-1 and TRBJ1-3; D is unresolved. Trimming shortened V by 0 bases and J by 0 bases, and 10 bases separated the two germline ends. CDR1 and CDR2 (germline): SGHRS, YFSETQ. CDR3 length: 16 amino acids. The DNA for the CDR3 is TGCGCCAGCAGCTTGGGCTATCGAAGCTCTGGAAACACCATATATTTT. It specifies CASSLGYRSSGNTIYF.

This chain joins TRBV6-1 and TRBJ1-6; 7 bases are shared with TRBD1. The V segment lost 7 bases and the J segment 8 bases; nucleotides outside the gene matches: 2. Germline V gene data show CDR1 as MNHNS and CDR2 as SASEGT. This CDR3 has 12 residues. For the CDR3, the DNA is TGTGCCAGCACAGGGGGAGATTCACCCCTCCACTTT. Translated, it gives CASTGGDSPLHF.

The rearrangement links TRBV29-1 to TRBJ1-2; D is possibly TRBD1 (5 bases). The germline gives CDR1 SQVTM, CDR2 ANQGSEA. Trimming cost V 4 bases and J 6 bases, with 12 bases left between them. The CDR3 totals 12 residues. In DNA, the CDR3 is TGCAGCGTTGGGTCAGGGAGGGATGGCTACACCTTC. Amino acid sequence: CSVGSGRDGYTF.